The 25 T cell receptor beta chains below all came from one sample that was sequenced in a study of tumor-infiltrating lymphocytes in localized non-small cell lung cancer. Libraries were prepared by immunoSEQ multiplex PCR; TCRdb keeps only in-frame clonotypes and omits some of them. The table has more than 15,000 clones, over 65% seen once; the top ten hold about 9.8%. The sequencing input was lung tumor tissue. These receptors originate from a human donor with non-small cell lung cancer.

The table lists this clone with a few counts. V is TRBV6-6 and J is TRBJ1-5; no definite D call. This CDR3 contains 14 residues. V gave up 5 bases and J gave up 0 bases, with 8 bases separating them. Germline V lookup: CDR1 MNHNY, CDR2 SVGAGI (reference sequence). This CDR3 is CASSRDDSNQPQHF. Written as DNA, the CDR3 is TGTGCCAGCAGTCGAGATGATAGCAATCAGCCCCAGCATTTT.

V and J are TRBV7-9 and TRBJ1-2; D possibly corresponds to TRBD1 (6 bases). V lost 5 bases and J lost 7, with 26 bases in between. This CDR3 spans 17 amino acids. From germline, CDR1 is SEHNR and CDR2 FQNEAQ (reference sequence). Here the CDR3 reads CASSPLGAHSGGFGYTF. CDR3 nucleotide sequence: TGTGCCAGCAGCCCCTTGGGGGCGCATTCCGGAGGTTTTGGCTACACCTTC.

V and J are TRBV7-9 and TRBJ2-5; no clear D gene. V lost 5 bases, J lost 0 bases, and 13 bases lay in between. The CDR3 is 15 residues long. The germline V gene has CDR1 SEHNR and CDR2 FQNEAQ (reference sequence). The CDR3: CASSRQTLYQETQYF. DNA for the CDR3: TGTGCCAGCAGCCGCCAAACTTTGTACCAAGAGACCCAGTACTTC.

This clone is medium-sized (0.01 to 0.1%) by share. The rearrangement links TRBV2 to TRBJ2-1, with 7 bases matching TRBD1. J lost 10 bases, V lost 4 bases, and 10 bases had no gene match. This CDR3 has 14 amino acids. Germline V gene lookup returns CDR1 SNHLY and CDR2 FYNNEI. The CDR3 protein is CASSAPGTVFEQFF. DNA for the CDR3: TGTGCCAGCAGTGCTCCCGGGACAGTGTTCGAGCAGTTCTTC.

This clone was detected once. The rearrangement links TRBV10-3 to TRBJ1-2, with a weak D call TRBD1 (5 bases). The germline CDR1 and CDR2 sequences are ENHRY and SYGVKD. The CDR3 loop spans 14 amino acids. V lost 4 bases and J lost 7, with 16 bases in between. The chain's CDR3 is CAISVGDGGGGYTF. In DNA, the CDR3 is TGTGCCATCAGTGTAGGGGACGGTGGGGGTGGCTACACCTTC.

V usage is TRBV5-5 and J usage is TRBJ1-6, with D uncertain. Trimming took off 4 bases at V and 0 bases at J, with 8 bases between the two ends. This CDR3 is 15 amino acids long. Per germline, CDR1 SGHKS and CDR2 YYEKEE (reference sequence). CDR3 sequence: CASSGGSSYNSPLHF. CDR3 DNA sequence: TGTGCCAGCAGCGGCGGGAGCTCCTATAATTCACCCCTCCACTTT. The complete variable domain, with remaining parts taken from reference TRBV5-5 and TRBJ1-6, reads DAGVTQSPTHLIKTRGQQVTLRCSPISGHKSVSWYQQVLGQGPQFIFQYYEKEERGRGNFPDRFSARQFPNYSSELNVNALLLGDSALYLCASSGGSSYNSPLHFGNGTRLTVT.

The chain carries TRBV5-1 and TRBJ2-7, with 10 bases identical to TRBD2. Germline values: CDR1 SGHRS, CDR2 YFSETQ. V was pared by 0 bases and J by 0 bases, with 9 bases of the junction left unmatched. The CDR3 spans 18 residues. This chain's CDR3 is CASSLGGLAGATSYEQYF. In DNA form, the CDR3 reads TGCGCCAGCAGCTTGGGTGGCCTAGCGGGAGCCACCTCCTACGAGCAGTACTTC.

The V gene is TRBV7-2, the J gene TRBJ2-2, with D unclear. Germline-derived CDR1 and CDR2 are SGHTA and FQGNSA. Deletions cut 4 bases from V and 4 bases from J, with 10 bases between. CDR3 length equals 14 residues. In DNA form, the CDR3 reads TGTGCCAGCAGCTCCTACTCTTCCACCGGGGAGCTGTTTTTT. Its translation: CASSSYSSTGELFF.

V usage is TRBV5-4 and J usage is TRBJ1-2, with D tentatively TRBD1 (6 bases). V was cut by 4 bases and J by 5 bases, with 18 bases left in between. Germline-derived CDR1 and CDR2 are SGHNT and YYREEE (reference sequence). CDR3 size: 15 residues. CDR3 residues: CASSAQVQGQYGYTF. CDR3 nucleotides: TGTGCCAGCAGCGCACAGGTACAGGGTCAGTATGGCTACACCTTC.

This clone was seen a few times. The chain is built from TRBV5-6 and TRBJ1-2; D is ambiguous. V was shortened by 0 bases and J by 3 bases, with 9 bases between the two germline ends. Germline V gives CDR1 SGHDT, CDR2 YYEEEE. The CDR3 length is 14 residues. Here the CDR3 reads CASSLEGRYYGYTF. The CDR3 DNA is TGTGCCAGCAGCTTGGAGGGCAGGTACTATGGCTACACCTTC.

This clone was seen only a few times. This chain uses TRBV10-1 with TRBJ2-2; possibly TRBD1 for D (6 bases). The germline V gene encodes CDR1 WNHNN and CDR2 SYGVQD (reference sequence). The CDR3 loop spans 15 amino acids. Trimming left V 0 bases short and J 7 bases short, with 12 bases between. Here the CDR3 reads CASSESGALGGELFF. CDR3 coding DNA: TGCGCCAGCAGTGAGTCGGGGGCCCTCGGCGGGGAGCTGTTTTTT.

The genes are TRBV7-2 and TRBJ2-2; D is perhaps TRBD2 (5 bases). From germline, CDR1 is SGHTA and CDR2 FQGNSA. There are 17 residues in the CDR3. Trimming pared 2 bases from V and 0 bases from J, leaving 13 bases between. The DNA for the CDR3 is TGTGCCAGCAGCTTAAGGTGGGAGTTCGCGAACACCGGGGAGCTGTTTTTT. Translating it yields CASSLRWEFANTGELFF.

The V and J genes are TRBV7-9 and TRBJ2-1, with 10 bases lining up with TRBD2. The germline V gene encodes CDR1 SEHNR and CDR2 FQNEAQ (reference sequence). This CDR3 comprises 16 residues. The J segment lost 8 bases and the V segment lost 3 bases, leaving 10 bases of the junction unmatched. This CDR3 reads CASSLARLAGEHEQFF. Here the CDR3 DNA reads TGTGCCAGCAGCTTGGCCCGGCTAGCGGGAGAGCATGAGCAGTTCTTC.

The J gene is TRBJ1-4, the V gene TRBV28; weak D call: TRBD1 (5 bases). V lost 5 bases and J 3 bases, leaving 13 bases between the germline ends. CDR3 length: 15 amino acids. CDR1 is MDHEN, CDR2 SYDVKM, per germline. CDR3 sequence: CASSPPRGANEKLFF. The CDR3 DNA follows: TGTGCCAGCAGTCCACCGAGGGGAGCTAATGAAAAACTGTTTTTT.

This sequence joins TRBV7-2 and TRBJ2-1, with 9 bases lining up with TRBD1. Germline trimming cut 2 bases from V and 7 bases from J; bases unmatched to any gene: 6. Looked up from germline, CDR1 is SGHTA and CDR2 is FQGNSA. The CDR3 length is 15 residues. CDR3 DNA: TGTGCCAGCAGCTTAATCTCACAGGGGGCGAATGAGCAGTTCTTC. This codes for CASSLISQGANEQFF.

The CDR3 spells CSVEGLALQETQYF. In DNA form, the CDR3 reads TGCAGCGTTGAGGGACTAGCGCTTCAAGAGACCCAGTACTTC. The rearrangement joins TRBV29-1 to TRBJ2-5; 10 nucleotides align to TRBD2. Per the germline V gene, CDR1 is SQVTM and CDR2 is ANQGSEA. Trimming took 3 bases from V and 2 from J; bases not matched to a gene: 3. This CDR3 has 14 amino acids.

The chain couples TRBV6-1 to TRBJ1-5; a weak D match, TRBD1 (6 bases). The germline gives CDR1 MNHNS, CDR2 SASEGT. This CDR3 region has 14 residues. V lost 6 bases, J lost 1 base, and 10 bases lay in between. CDR3 nucleotide sequence: TGTGCCAGCAGGGAGGGGGTGAGCAATCAGCCCCAGCATTTT. This encodes CASREGVSNQPQHF.

Relative to its sample, this clone is medium-sized. The chain is built from TRBV9 and TRBJ2-1, with 9 bases fitting TRBD2. Trimming cost V 3 bases and J 5 bases; bases outside gene matches: 3. Per the germline V gene, CDR1 is SGDLS and CDR2 is YYNGEE. The CDR3 has 14 residues. The CDR3 sequence is CASSGGLADNEQFF. CDR3 sequence (DNA): TGTGCCAGCAGCGGGGGACTAGCCGACAATGAGCAGTTCTTC.

The chain uses TRBV11-2 and TRBJ2-2; the D gene could be TRBD1 or TRBD2 (5 bases each). This CDR3 contains 14 residues. The V gene's germline CDR1 is SGHAT and CDR2 FQNNGV. Deletions cut 1 base from V and 6 bases from J, with 9 bases between. CDR3 DNA sequence: TGTGCCAGCAGCTTAGTATTGGGGGCCGGGGAGCTGTTTTTT. Protein sequence: CASSLVLGAGELFF.

This chain uses TRBV7-9 with TRBJ2-1; the D gene is possibly TRBD1 (6 bases). This CDR3 is 15 amino acids long. V lost 1 base, J lost 6 bases, and 13 bases lay in between. The germline V gene encodes CDR1 SEHNR and CDR2 FQNEAQ (reference sequence). CDR3 DNA sequence: TGTGCCAGCAGCTTAGGACAGTCAGGGGTCAATGAGCAGTTCTTC. It specifies CASSLGQSGVNEQFF.

V gene TRBV7-9 combines with J gene TRBJ1-4, with a tentative D call TRBD1 (5 bases). V was pared by 1 base and J by 7 bases, with 16 bases between. The length of the CDR3 is 16 residues. CDR1 and CDR2 (germline): SEHNR, FQNEAQ (reference sequence). CDR3 region: CASSLELGDGSEKLFF. CDR3 DNA sequence: TGTGCCAGCAGCTTAGAATTGGGGGATGGCAGTGAAAAACTGTTTTTT.

This sequence joins TRBV7-2 and TRBJ2-5, with a tentative D call TRBD1 (5 bases). V was trimmed by 4 bases and J by 5 bases, leaving 17 bases between them. The germline V gene encodes CDR1 SGHTA and CDR2 FQGNSA. CDR3 length equals 15 residues. The CDR3 reads CASSYNSRVAETQYF. CDR3 bases: TGTGCCAGCAGCTACAATAGCAGGGTGGCGGAGACCCAGTACTTC.

By share, this clone ranks as large (0.1 to 1%). The V gene is TRBV4-3, the J gene TRBJ1-2, with TRBD1 matching over 7 bases. Germline lookup yields CDR1 LGHNA and CDR2 YSLEER. CDR3 length equals 13 residues. V was clipped by 3 bases and J by 8 bases; unmatched bases: 6. In DNA form, the CDR3 reads TGCGCCAGCAGCCAGAAGACAGGGCGAGGCTACACCTTC. It encodes CASSQKTGRGYTF.

The chain combines TRBV14 with TRBJ1-1; no clear D. CDR3 size: 14 residues. Germline V gene data show CDR1 as SGHDN and CDR2 as FVKESK. V gave up 4 bases and J gave up 5 bases, with 14 bases separating them. The CDR3 reads CASSRNSRITEAFF. The CDR3, as DNA: TGTGCCAGCAGCCGGAACAGTCGAATAACTGAAGCTTTCTTT.

The chain links TRBV5-8 to TRBJ1-1, with 7 nucleotides matching TRBD1. Germline CDR1 SGHTS, CDR2 YDEGEE. The length of the CDR3 is 16 residues. V gave up 4 bases and J gave up 1 base; unmatched junction bases: 10. For the CDR3, the DNA is TGTGCCAGCAGCCTATACCTGGGACAGTCGAACACTGAAGCTTTCTTT. Residues: CASSLYLGQSNTEAFF.